The 20 T cell receptor beta chains listed next were all sequenced from one sample in a study of human T cells and chemical hapten exposure. The library put unique molecular identifiers onto individual cDNA molecules. TCRdb processed the reads anew with MiXCR; each CDR3 protein has one entry. The table records about 120,000 distinct CDR3 sequences, 6.5% to 10% of them present only once. Unseparated into fractions, whole blood served as the source from which total RNA was extracted. Sequencing was carried out using whole blood. All receptors derive from a human donor in good health. Some clones in this sample may be carry-over from other donors' samples.

This clonotype was found many times. The chain has TRBV4-2 and TRBJ2-7; perhaps TRBD2 as D (6 bases). V was pared by 0 bases and J by 6 bases, with 6 bases between. In germline, CDR1 is LGHNA, CDR2 YNFKEQ. The CDR3 runs to 12 residues. The CDR3 reads CASSQDGGEQYF. CDR3 DNA: TGTGCCAGCAGCCAAGACGGGGGCGAGCAGTACTTC.

This clonotype was detected ten times or more. The chain joins TRBV20-1 to TRBJ1-1, with TRBD1 identical over 7 bases. The CDR3 covers 14 residues. V was clipped by 6 bases and J by 5 bases; unmatched bases: 12. Looked up from germline, CDR1 is DFQATT and CDR2 is SNEGSKA (reference sequence). The CDR3 sequence: CSARGRQGGTEAFF. CDR3 coding DNA: TGCAGTGCCAGGGGGAGACAGGGTGGTACTGAAGCTTTCTTT.

In its sample, this clonotype was seen a few times. V is TRBV27 and J is TRBJ1-5, with 9 bases aligning to TRBD1. Germline CDR1 MNHEY, CDR2 SMNVEV (reference sequence). V shed 5 bases and J 6 bases; nucleotides not matched to a gene: 2. The length of the CDR3 is 13 residues. CDR3 nucleotides: TGTGCCAGCAGTGGGACAGGGCCTCAGCCCCAGCATTTT. Translation gives CASSGTGPQPQHF.

In its sample, this clonotype was seen many times. V and J are TRBV6-6 and TRBJ2-1, with a possible D match to TRBD1 (5 bases). V was pared by 3 bases and J by 9 bases, with 18 bases between. Germline lookup yields CDR1 MNHNY and CDR2 SVGAGI (reference sequence). This CDR3 region has 15 residues. This CDR3 is CASSYDSSPSFEQFF. CDR3 bases: TGTGCCAGCAGTTATGACAGTTCACCCTCTTTTGAGCAGTTCTTC.

This clonotype came up a few times. The chain is built from TRBV5-1 and TRBJ2-5; D unresolved. The CDR3 sequence is 14 residues long. The germline CDR1 and CDR2 sequences are SGHRS and YFSETQ. V lost 0 bases and J lost 4, with 10 bases in between. The CDR3 is CASSLEAARETQYF. In DNA, the CDR3 is TGCGCCAGCAGCTTGGAGGCAGCCAGAGAGACCCAGTACTTC.

This clonotype was found many times. The rearrangement uses TRBV12-3 or TRBV12-4 and TRBJ2-5; no clear D gene. CDR3 length: 11 amino acids. The V and J ends lost 6 bases and 2 bases respectively, with 4 bases between them. CDR3 sequence reads: CASSPQETQYF. CDR3 in DNA: TGTGCCAGCAGCCCACAAGAGACCCAGTACTTC.

This clonotype was recorded many times. This chain links TRBV25-1 with TRBJ1-6; no clear D. V was clipped by 6 bases and J by 0 bases, with 12 bases between them. The CDR3 has 16 residues. CDR1 and CDR2 from the germline V gene are MGHDK and SYGVNS. Here the CDR3 DNA reads TGTGCCAGCAGGGGTACAGCTGACTCCTATAATTCACCCCTCCACTTT. This sequence encodes CASRGTADSYNSPLHF.

This clonotype turned up a few times. This chain connects TRBV15 to TRBJ2-1; 7 positions match TRBD2. Germline assignment: CDR1 LNHNV and CDR2 YYDKDF (reference sequence). J gave up 0 bases and V 2 bases, and 1 base lay outside the gene matches. CDR3 length: 15 residues. CDR3 region: CATSRKRDSYNEQFF. Written as DNA, the CDR3 is TGTGCCACCAGCAGAAAGCGGGACTCCTACAATGAGCAGTTCTTC.

The chain recombines TRBV7-6 with TRBJ2-1; possible D gene TRBD1, 5 bases. The V gene lost 1 base and the J gene lost 4 bases, with 8 bases spanning the gap. The CDR3 consists of 14 residues. CDR1 and CDR2 (germline): SGHVS, FNYEAQ. The CDR3 loop is CASSLEQAYNEQFF. The CDR3 bases are TGTGCCAGCAGCTTAGAACAGGCGTACAATGAGCAGTTCTTC.

This clonotype was counted at least ten times. The rearrangement uses TRBV7-9 and TRBJ1-6; no clear D. The CDR3 runs 15 residues. The V gene's germline CDR1 is SEHNR and CDR2 FQNEAQ (reference sequence). V shed 4 bases and J shed 4 bases, with 11 bases lying between them. The CDR3 region is CASSSTGEYNSPLHF. The CDR3 region has the DNA TGTGCCAGCAGCTCAACTGGGGAGTATAATTCACCCCTCCACTTT.

This clonotype has just a few counts. The gene calls are TRBV5-6 and TRBJ2-7; no reliable D call. This CDR3 comprises 13 residues. The V and J ends lost 4 bases and 0 bases respectively, with 8 bases between them. The germline CDR1 and CDR2 sequences are SGHDT and YYEEEE. Here the CDR3 DNA reads TGTGCCAGCAGCCTAATCACCTCCTACGAGCAGTACTTC. Translating it yields CASSLITSYEQYF.

This clonotype showed up just a few times. The CDR3 is CASSLDRSTDTQYF. CDR3 sequence (DNA): TGTGCCAGCAGCTTAGACCGGAGCACAGATACGCAGTATTTT. The chain has TRBV13 and TRBJ2-3; D is ambiguous. Germline loops: CDR1 PRHDT, CDR2 FYEKMQ (reference sequence). Trimming stripped 1 base from V and 0 bases from J, with 5 bases between. The CDR3 totals 14 residues.

The V gene is TRBV6-6, the J gene TRBJ1-1; 7 bases agree with TRBD1. CDR1 and CDR2 (germline): MNHNY, SVGAGI (reference sequence). This CDR3 spans 15 amino acids. The trim removed 4 bases at V and 2 bases at J, leaving 7 bases unmatched. The CDR3 region is CASSWGQIGNTEAFF. In nucleotides, the CDR3 is TGTGCCAGCAGTTGGGGACAGATAGGAAACACTGAAGCTTTCTTT.

The chain combines TRBV27 with TRBJ2-1; D may be TRBD2 (6 bases). This CDR3 region has 12 residues. The V gene's germline CDR1 is MNHEY and CDR2 SMNVEV (reference sequence). The germline V and J ends were trimmed by 1 base and 8 bases, with 6 bases remaining between them. CDR3 coding DNA: TGTGCCAGCAGTTTATGGGGGGATGAGCAGTTCTTC. Translation: CASSLWGDEQFF.

This clonotype was recorded a few times. This chain uses TRBV7-9 with TRBJ2-5; a possible D gene is TRBD1 (6 bases). The CDR3 is made up of 15 amino acids. The V and J ends lost 7 bases and 3 bases respectively, with 18 bases between them. Germline CDR1 SEHNR, CDR2 FQNEAQ (reference sequence). CDR3 nucleotide sequence: TGTGCCAGCACCGACTGGCGGGCAGGGGAAGAGACCCAGTACTTC. This codes for CASTDWRAGEETQYF.

Ten or more counts support this clonotype. The genes are TRBV7-9 and TRBJ2-2; no clear D. The V gene lost 5 bases and the J gene lost 0 bases, with 10 bases spanning the gap. There are 15 residues in the CDR3. CDR1 and CDR2 (germline): SEHNR, FQNEAQ (reference sequence). The CDR3 loop reads CASSLGRPNTGELFF. CDR3 bases: TGTGCCAGCAGCCTAGGACGGCCGAACACCGGGGAGCTGTTTTTT.

This clonotype has more than one count but fewer than ten. This chain connects TRBV20-1 to TRBJ2-1; TRBD1 might be the D (5 bases). The CDR3 consists of 16 residues. V lost 6 bases and J 0 bases, leaving 18 bases between the germline ends. Germline lookup yields CDR1 DFQATT and CDR2 SNEGSKA (reference sequence). The CDR3 is CSARLGAQSSYNEQFF. CDR3 DNA: TGCAGTGCCCGGCTTGGGGCCCAAAGCTCCTACAATGAGCAGTTCTTC.

The sample holds many counts of this clonotype. This chain links TRBV29-1 with TRBJ2-3, with D hard to call. CDR1 is SQVTM and CDR2 is ANQGSEA in the germline V gene. Trimming cost V 3 bases and J 0 bases, with 34 bases left between them. This CDR3 is 22 amino acids long. CDR3 nucleotide sequence: TGCAGCGTTGACGTGCTCAGGCGTAGGCTTTCGTCGGAGCGACCCAGCACAGATACGCAGTATTTT. It yields the protein CSVDVLRRRLSSERPSTDTQYF.

In its sample, this clonotype was seen many times. The V gene is TRBV5-1, the J gene TRBJ2-3, with 7 bases fitting TRBD2. The ends lost 5 bases at V and 0 bases at J; junction bases unmatched: 6. The length of the CDR3 is 15 residues. Germline-derived CDR1 and CDR2 are SGHRS and YFSETQ. The CDR3: CASRGLAASTDTQYF. Here the CDR3 DNA reads TGCGCCAGCAGGGGCCTAGCGGCGAGCACAGATACGCAGTATTTT.

This clonotype was counted a few times. The rearrangement links TRBV5-1 to TRBJ1-2; no firm D call. Deletions cut 2 bases from V and 4 bases from J, with 12 bases between. The CDR3 runs 14 residues. Germline CDR1 is SGHRS and CDR2 is YFSETQ. CDR3 nucleotides: TGCGCCAGCAGCTTAAGCCTGACTGGCTATGGCTACACCTTC. This translates into CASSLSLTGYGYTF.